The 11 T cell receptor beta chains in this list originate from one sample, sequenced in a study of OX40 agonist ivuxolimab in advanced cancers. Generated by immunoSEQ multiplex PCR, the TCRdb table keeps only in-frame clones and is missing some. The table records tens of thousands of clones, around 94% of them present only once. The starting material was CD4+ or CD8+ T cells sorted from blood, obtained in a trial of the OX40 agonist ivuxolimab. The receptors derive from an adult with an advanced solid tumor such as melanoma, head and neck, liver or kidney cancer.

The sample holds one count of this clone. The chain employs TRBV9 and TRBJ1-1; D is possibly TRBD1 (6 bases). The germline V gene encodes CDR1 SGDLS and CDR2 YYNGEE. The CDR3 is 17 amino acids. V lost 0 bases, J lost 0 bases, and 15 bases lay in between. CDR3 region: CASSVDSGAGMNTEAFF. The CDR3 DNA is TGTGCCAGCAGCGTAGATTCAGGGGCTGGGATGAACACTGAAGCTTTCTTT.

This clone has only a few counts. V gene TRBV19 combines with J gene TRBJ1-1; D gene unclear. CDR1 and CDR2 (germline): LNHDA, SQIVND (reference sequence). Trimming removed 1 base from V and 0 bases from J, with 9 bases in between. This CDR3 has 15 residues. CDR3 sequence: CASSIVPEMNTEAFF. The DNA of the CDR3 is TGTGCCAGTAGTATAGTCCCAGAGATGAACACTGAAGCTTTCTTT.

The V and J genes are TRBV15 and TRBJ1-2; no reliable D call. V was pared by 5 bases and J by 4 bases, with 14 bases between. The germline CDR1 and CDR2 sequences are LNHNV and YYDKDF (reference sequence). This CDR3 is built from 14 residues. The CDR3 reads CATSHRTAGYGYTF. The CDR3 nucleotides read TGTGCCACCAGCCATCGGACGGCGGGCTATGGCTACACCTTC.

V usage is TRBV7-2 and J usage is TRBJ1-2; D gene ambiguous. Germline V gene lookup returns CDR1 SGHTA and CDR2 FQGNSA. CDR3 size: 15 residues. Trimming stripped 0 bases from V and 2 bases from J, with 10 bases between. CDR3 nucleotides: TGTGCCAGCAGCTTAGCTGCGGGCCTCAACTATGGCTACACCTTC. The encoded protein is CASSLAAGLNYGYTF. Based on the CDR3 plus reference TRBV7-2 and TRBJ1-2, the full variable domain is GAGVSQSPSNKVTEKGKDVELRCDPISGHTALYWYRQSLGQGLEFLIYFQGNSAPDKSGLPSDRFSAERTGGSVSTLTIQRTQQEDSAVYLCASSLAAGLNYGYTFGSGTRLTVV.

The V gene is TRBV4-3, the J gene TRBJ2-5, with D unclear. The CDR3 runs 15 residues. Germline CDR1 reads LGHNA; CDR2 reads YSLEER. Deletions cut 0 bases from V and 5 bases from J, with 13 bases between. For the CDR3, the DNA is TGCGCCAGCAGCCAAGATCTCCCTCCAGAGGAGACCCAGTACTTC. This translates into CASSQDLPPEETQYF.

The gene calls are TRBV19 and TRBJ2-1; D assignment may be TRBD1 or TRBD2 (6 bases each). Trimming stripped 6 bases from V and 4 bases from J, with 13 bases between. This CDR3 comprises 14 residues. Per the germline V gene, CDR1 is LNHDA and CDR2 is SQIVND (reference sequence). CDR3 DNA sequence: TGTGCCAGTAGCCCCGGGGGCTCTTACAATGAGCAGTTCTTC. This gives the protein CASSPGGSYNEQFF.

J is TRBJ2-3 and V is TRBV27; no firm D call. CDR1 MNHEY and CDR2 SMNVEV come from the germline V gene (reference sequence). Deletions cut 7 bases from V and 0 bases from J, with 20 bases between. The length of the CDR3 is 17 residues. The CDR3 sequence: CASTSLAVSISTDTQYF. CDR3 nucleotide sequence: TGTGCCAGCACTTCGCTTGCAGTTTCTATCAGCACAGATACGCAGTATTTT.

The V call is TRBV29-1, the J call TRBJ1-5, with a possible D match to TRBD1 (5 bases). From germline, CDR1 is SQVTM and CDR2 ANQGSEA. Trimming pared 6 bases from V and 4 bases from J, leaving 13 bases between. CDR3 length: 13 amino acids. The CDR3 nucleotides read TGCAGCGTGGACACAGGAGAGAATCAGCCCCAGCATTTT. Protein sequence: CSVDTGENQPQHF.

The chain employs TRBV6-5 and TRBJ1-2; D ambiguous. The CDR3 covers 14 residues. With 2 bases removed from V and 3 bases from J, the gap between germline ends came to 10 bases. The germline V gene encodes CDR1 MNHEY and CDR2 SVGAGI. The CDR3 region has the DNA TGTGCCAGCAGTTACACGGGCACCTACTATGGCTACACCTTC. Translating it yields CASSYTGTYYGYTF.

The rearrangement joins TRBV7-8 to TRBJ1-1; TRBD1 is a possible D gene (5 bases). The CDR3 extends over 16 amino acids. The V gene lost 3 bases and the J gene lost 4 bases, with 18 bases spanning the gap. The germline V gene has CDR1 SGHVS and CDR2 FQNEAQ. The chain's CDR3 is CASSLGPDTLLTEAFF. The DNA for the CDR3 is TGTGCCAGCAGCTTGGGGCCTGACACCCTCCTCACTGAAGCTTTCTTT.

V usage is TRBV19 and J usage is TRBJ2-1; 8 positions agree with TRBD2. CDR3 size: 15 residues. The J segment lost 2 bases and the V segment lost 0 bases, leaving 0 bases of the junction unmatched. CDR1 and CDR2 (germline): LNHDA, SQIVND (reference sequence). The chain's CDR3 is CASSIEAGAYNEQFF. The CDR3 coding sequence is TGTGCCAGTAGTATAGAAGCGGGGGCCTACAATGAGCAGTTCTTC.